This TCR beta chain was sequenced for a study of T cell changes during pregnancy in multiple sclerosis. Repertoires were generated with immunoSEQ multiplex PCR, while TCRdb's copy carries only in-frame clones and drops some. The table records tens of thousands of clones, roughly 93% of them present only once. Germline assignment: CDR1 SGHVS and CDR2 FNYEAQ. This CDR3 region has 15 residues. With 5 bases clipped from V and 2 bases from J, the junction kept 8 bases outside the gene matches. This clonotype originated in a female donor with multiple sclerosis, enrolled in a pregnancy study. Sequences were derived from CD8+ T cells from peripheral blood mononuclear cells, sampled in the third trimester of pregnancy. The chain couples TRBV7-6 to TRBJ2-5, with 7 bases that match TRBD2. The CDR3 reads CASSHREGGQETQYF. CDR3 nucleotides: TGTGCCAGCAGCCATAGGGAGGGAGGGCAAGAGACCCAGTACTTC. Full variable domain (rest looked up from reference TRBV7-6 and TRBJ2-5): GAGVSQSPRYKVTKRGQDVALRCDPISGHVSLYWYRQALGQGPEFLTYFNYEAQQDKSGLPNDRFSAERPEGSISTLTIQRTEQRDSAMYRCASSHREGGQETQYFGPGTRLLVL.